This T cell receptor (beta chain) was profiled in a study of cytotoxic CD8 clonotypes in ibrutinib-treated CLL. Produced via immunoSEQ multiplex PCR; TCRdb's table is partial and in-frame only. Found here are roughly 70,000 clones, over 75% of them singletons; the top ten hold roughly 7.7%. Looked up from germline, CDR1 is MGHRA and CDR2 is YSYEKL. The CDR3 runs to 16 residues. V lost 3 bases to trimming and J lost 3 bases; unmatched junction nucleotides: 10. This chain uses TRBV4-1 with TRBJ2-7, with 8 bases matching TRBD2. Sequenced here: PBMCs, sampled at disease progression, from a patient treated with ibrutinib. The TCR comes from a human donor with chronic lymphocytic leukemia. For the CDR3, the DNA is TGCGCCAGCAGCCAGGCGTCCGGGACTAGTCTCTACGAGCAGTACTTC. Amino acid sequence: CASSQASGTSLYEQYF.